What follows are 8 T cell receptor beta chains derived from one specimen sequenced in a study of OX40 agonist ivuxolimab in advanced cancers. TCRdb's copy holds only in-frame clones and misses some; the assay was immunoSEQ multiplex PCR. Seen here are roughly 60,000 clones, around 86% observed once, and the top ten hold nearly 0.9%. The source was CD4+ or CD8+ T cells sorted from blood, collected in a trial of the OX40 agonist ivuxolimab. Receptors were obtained from an adult with an advanced solid tumor such as melanoma, head and neck, liver or kidney cancer.

DNA of the CDR3: TGTGCCAGCAAGGGGGGGGGCAGCGAGCAGTACTTC. Protein: CASKGGGSEQYF. The V call is TRBV6-5, the J call TRBJ2-5; D perhaps matches TRBD2 (7 bases). The DNA end is a closer match to TRBJ2-7, so the J assignment may be wrong. CDR1 and CDR2 (germline): MNHEY, SVGAGI. The CDR3 covers 12 residues.

In its sample, this clone was seen once. The chain carries TRBV19 and TRBJ1-5; 7 positions agree with TRBD1. V dropped 3 bases and J dropped 6; count of bases not matched to a gene: 11. The germline V gene has CDR1 LNHDA and CDR2 SQIVND (reference sequence). The CDR3 totals 16 residues. This CDR3 reads CASSIPDRAKFQPQHF. The CDR3 DNA reads TGTGCCAGTAGTATCCCCGACAGGGCGAAATTTCAGCCCCAGCATTTT.

The rearrangement joins TRBV4-1 to TRBJ1-1; 7 bases are a match to TRBD1. The CDR3 runs to 16 residues. The V and J ends lost 4 bases and 5 bases, in that order; junction bases with no gene match: 13. Germline V lookup: CDR1 MGHRA, CDR2 YSYEKL. The CDR3 coding sequence is TGCGCCAGCAGCCCTGCCCAGGGCAGGGGGGGGACTGAAGCTTTCTTT. It translates to CASSPAQGRGGTEAFF.

V usage is TRBV6-5 and J usage is TRBJ1-2; D remains unclear. Germline lookup yields CDR1 MNHEY and CDR2 SVGAGI. CDR3 size: 13 residues. The V end was cut by 6 bases, the J end by 5 bases, with 13 bases between. In DNA form, the CDR3 reads TGTGCCAGCAGGAGGGCTCAGGATTATGGCTACACCTTC. This codes for CASRRAQDYGYTF.

This clone was recorded a few times. This chain uses TRBV18 with TRBJ2-2, with unresolved D. Germline assignment: CDR1 KGHSH and CDR2 LQKENI. V was pared by 5 bases and J by 4 bases, with 14 bases between. This CDR3 has 15 amino acids. The CDR3 spells CASSGVWLSTGELFF. The CDR3 DNA follows: TGTGCCAGCTCAGGAGTATGGCTAAGCACCGGGGAGCTGTTTTTT.

This chain uses TRBV5-1 with TRBJ2-1, with D possibly TRBD2 on 7 matching bases. V was trimmed by 5 bases and J by 8 bases, leaving 29 bases between them. The length of the CDR3 is 18 residues. Germline V gives CDR1 SGHRS, CDR2 YFSETQ. The CDR3 bases are TGCGCCAGCAGTTCGCCACTTCCTAGGGGGGGATCCGTCTATGAGCAGTTCTTC. This gives the protein CASSSPLPRGGSVYEQFF.

The chain joins TRBV28 to TRBJ1-2, with TRBD1 matching 7 bases. Germline V lookup: CDR1 MDHEN, CDR2 SYDVKM. CDR3 length: 12 residues. V shed 7 bases, J shed 4 bases, and the junction held 3 bases outside the gene matches. CDR3 sequence: CASTGQFYGYTF. The CDR3 region has the DNA TGTGCCAGCACGGGACAGTTCTATGGCTACACCTTC.

This clone was seen once. The chain joins TRBV2 to TRBJ1-1, with TRBD1 matching 8 bases. This CDR3 is built from 16 residues. Trimming cost V 9 bases and J 1 base; bases outside gene matches: 13. Looked up from germline, CDR1 is SNHLY and CDR2 is FYNNEI. CDR3 amino acids: CARSGTGKQPNTEAFF. The CDR3 DNA reads TGTGCCAGATCGGGGACAGGCAAACAACCGAACACTGAAGCTTTCTTT.